The 29 T cell receptor beta chains below come from one sample, sequenced in a study of blood T cell repertoires in COVID-19. Generated by immunoSEQ multiplex PCR, the TCRdb table keeps only in-frame clones and is missing some. Of a few hundred thousand clones in the sample, less than 85% were seen once. The sequenced sample was peripheral blood. These receptors all stem from a woman older than 75 with acute or convalescent COVID-19.

The J gene is TRBJ2-7, the V gene TRBV9; the D gene is possibly TRBD2 (5 bases). This CDR3 comprises 16 residues. The V end was cut by 1 base, the J end by 3 bases, with 17 bases between. CDR1 and CDR2 (germline): SGDLS, YYNGEE. As DNA, the CDR3 is TGTGCCAGCAGCGTAAACCCCCTAGCTTACATCTACGAGCAGTACTTC. Its translation is CASSVNPLAYIYEQYF.

The chain joins TRBV9 to TRBJ2-3, with a possible D match to TRBD2 (6 bases). Germline assignment: CDR1 SGDLS and CDR2 YYNGEE. This CDR3 is 17 amino acids long. Trimming left V 4 bases short and J 1 base short, with 19 bases between. This chain's CDR3 is CASSPQVGGRRTDTQYF. CDR3 coding DNA: TGTGCCAGCAGCCCACAGGTCGGGGGACGACGCACAGATACGCAGTATTTT.

The chain couples TRBV3-1 (or the pseudogene TRBV3-2) to TRBJ2-2; perhaps TRBD2 as D (5 bases). The germline V gene has CDR1 LGHDT and CDR2 YNNKEL (reference sequence). Trimming removed 6 bases from V and 7 bases from J, with 9 bases in between. The CDR3 is made up of 12 amino acids. The CDR3 loop reads CASSFGDGELFF. CDR3 nucleotide sequence: TGTGCCAGCAGTTTCGGGGACGGGGAGCTGTTTTTT.

The chain joins TRBV6-5 to TRBJ1-2; unclear D gene. Trimming cost V 5 bases and J 4 bases, with 5 bases left between them. Germline V gene sequence: CDR1 MNHEY, CDR2 SVGAGI. This CDR3 comprises 11 residues. The CDR3 DNA is TGTGCCAGCAGTCTGGCCTATGGCTACACCTTC. This sequence encodes CASSLAYGYTF.

CDR3 in amino acids: CASRMDWNTEAFF. The CDR3 nucleotides read TGTGCCAGCAGAATGGACTGGAACACTGAAGCTTTCTTT. The V call is TRBV7-3, the J call TRBJ1-1, with unresolved D. The V end was cut by 6 bases, the J end by 1 base, with 9 bases between. Germline V lookup: CDR1 SGHTA, CDR2 FQGTGA. This CDR3 region has 13 residues.

This clone has just a few counts. The chain is built from TRBV7-9 and TRBJ1-2; 7 nucleotides line up with TRBD1. The CDR3 runs 15 residues. Germline V gene lookup returns CDR1 SEHNR and CDR2 FQNEAQ (reference sequence). The V gene end was trimmed by 3 bases and the J gene end by 7 bases; junction bases not matched to a gene: 11. The CDR3, as DNA: TGTGCCAGCAGCTTTTCAGGGGGTGACTTCGGTGGCTACACCTTC. Translated, it gives CASSFSGGDFGGYTF.

The J gene is TRBJ1-6, the V gene TRBV7-8; 7 bases map to TRBD1. The germline V gene has CDR1 SGHVS and CDR2 FQNEAQ. Losses at the gene ends were 5 bases for V and 8 bases for J; bases not matched to a gene: 6. This CDR3 comprises 14 residues. The CDR3 is CASSHQGEYSPLHF. Written as DNA, the CDR3 is TGTGCCAGCAGCCACCAGGGGGAATATTCACCCCTCCACTTT.

As to this clone: Within the sample, other DNA sequences also encode this same CDR3. V usage is TRBV3-1 (or the pseudogene TRBV3-2) and J usage is TRBJ1-5; 7 positions match TRBD1. Germline CDR1 LGHDT, CDR2 YNNKEL (reference sequence). The CDR3 extends over 14 amino acids. V lost 0 bases, J lost 7 bases, and 3 bases stayed unmatched. CDR3 sequence reads: CASSQDNRGQPQHF. CDR3 in DNA: TGTGCCAGCAGCCAAGATAACAGGGGCCAGCCCCAGCATTTT.

V usage is TRBV6-6 and J usage is TRBJ1-1, with no clear D. Trimming took 1 base from V and 3 from J, leaving 9 bases between them. This CDR3 region has 14 residues. CDR1 MNHNY and CDR2 SVGAGI come from the germline V gene (reference sequence). The CDR3 nucleotides are TGTGCCAGCAGTTACTTAGGCGAGGACACTGAAGCTTTCTTT. Amino acids: CASSYLGEDTEAFF.

This clone has a handful of counts. The CDR3 nucleotides are TGTGCCAGCAGCTTGGTAGGGGCACTAGCGGGGAATGAGCAGTTCTTC. Amino acid sequence: CASSLVGALAGNEQFF. V gene TRBV5-6 combines with J gene TRBJ2-1; 10 bases are a match to TRBD2. Looked up from germline, CDR1 is SGHDT and CDR2 is YYEEEE. CDR3 length equals 16 residues. V shed 0 bases, J shed 7 bases, and the junction held 7 bases outside the gene matches.

On this clone itself: Distinct nucleotide sequences in the sample also encode this CDR3. The chain uses TRBV2 and TRBJ1-5; 8 positions agree with TRBD1. CDR1 and CDR2 (germline): SNHLY, FYNNEI. The CDR3 totals 15 residues. With 3 bases clipped from V and 1 base from J, the junction kept 2 bases outside the gene matches. CDR3 protein: CASSDRTGSNQPQHF. In nucleotides, the CDR3 is TGTGCCAGCAGTGACCGGACAGGGAGCAATCAGCCCCAGCATTTT.

The chain couples TRBV2 to TRBJ1-2, with 9 bases lining up with TRBD1. This CDR3 contains 14 residues. CDR1 and CDR2 from the germline V gene are SNHLY and FYNNEI. V was clipped by 8 bases and J by 6 bases; unmatched bases: 10. CDR3 protein: CASRRDRDLNGYTF. The CDR3 DNA sequence: TGTGCCAGCCGCCGGGACAGGGACCTAAATGGCTACACCTTC.

The V gene is TRBV7-6, the J gene TRBJ2-2, with a weak D call TRBD2 (5 bases). Per germline, CDR1 SGHVS and CDR2 FNYEAQ. V was trimmed by 1 base and J by 7 bases, leaving 13 bases between them. The CDR3 spans 15 residues. CDR3 nucleotide sequence: TGTGCCAGCAGCTTAGACCGGGGTACGGGCGGGGAGCTGTTTTTT. This sequence encodes CASSLDRGTGGELFF.

The genes are TRBV3-1 (or the pseudogene TRBV3-2) and TRBJ1-4, with 11 bases identical to TRBD1. CDR3 size: 18 residues. V was pared by 5 bases and J by 4 bases, with 12 bases of the junction left unmatched. CDR1 is LGHDT and CDR2 is YNNKEL in the germline V gene (reference sequence). CDR3: CASSYGGDRGAYNEKLFF. The CDR3 coding sequence is TGTGCCAGCAGCTACGGTGGGGACAGGGGGGCTTATAATGAAAAACTGTTTTTT.

A remark on this clone: This sample also contains other DNA sequences that code for the same CDR3. The chain employs TRBV6-5 and TRBJ2-7; D remains ambiguous. The V end lost 2 bases, the J end lost 4 bases, and 3 bases lay between the germline ends. The CDR3 contains 11 residues. Germline CDR1 MNHEY, CDR2 SVGAGI. CDR3 sequence (DNA): TGTGCCAGCAGTTACGAGTACGAGCAGTACTTC. Protein product: CASSYEYEQYF.

V gene TRBV5-1 combines with J gene TRBJ1-4, with D perhaps matching TRBD1 (6 bases). The CDR3 sequence is 16 residues long. CDR1 and CDR2 (germline): SGHRS, YFSETQ. The ends were cut back, 0 bases at V and 8 bases at J, with 17 bases in the middle. CDR3: CASSLEGDRSLEKLFF. CDR3 DNA: TGCGCCAGCAGCTTGGAGGGAGACAGGAGCTTAGAAAAACTGTTTTTT.

The chain couples TRBV4-2 to TRBJ1-4, with D possibly matching TRBD1 (5 bases). The ends were cut back, 0 bases at V and 7 bases at J, with 12 bases in the middle. The germline gives CDR1 LGHNA, CDR2 YNFKEQ. This CDR3 region has 15 residues. CDR3 DNA sequence: TGTGCCAGCAGCCAAGAATGGCAGGGATTTGAAAAACTGTTTTTT. Its translation is CASSQEWQGFEKLFF.

The CDR3 region has the DNA TGTGCCATCAGTGACACGGGGGGCATATCCAACTATGGCTACACCTTC. It yields the protein CAISDTGGISNYGYTF. The gene calls are TRBV10-3 and TRBJ1-2, with a possible D match to TRBD1 (6 bases). Germline V gene sequence: CDR1 ENHRY, CDR2 SYGVKD. The CDR3 is 16 residues long. The V and J ends lost 3 bases and 2 bases respectively, with 16 bases between them.

The V and J genes are TRBV6-5 and TRBJ2-3, with D tentatively TRBD1 (5 bases). Germline V gene sequence: CDR1 MNHEY, CDR2 SVGAGI. V lost 7 bases to trimming and J lost 8 bases, with 10 bases between them. CDR3 length: 11 residues. CDR3 sequence reads: CASILGVTQYF. Written as DNA, the CDR3 is TGTGCCAGCATCTTAGGGGTTACGCAGTATTTT.

The chain is built from TRBV7-3 and TRBJ2-3, with D possibly TRBD2 on 7 matching bases. Per the germline V gene, CDR1 is SGHTA and CDR2 is FQGTGA. This CDR3 contains 16 residues. Trimming shortened V by 5 bases and J by 4 bases, and 19 bases separated the two germline ends. The CDR3: CASSPHPRGASDTQYF. CDR3 sequence (DNA): TGTGCCAGCAGCCCGCACCCCCGGGGGGCCTCAGATACGCAGTATTTT.

This sequence joins TRBV7-2 and TRBJ2-6; D call uncertain. There are 15 residues in the CDR3. Germline V gene lookup returns CDR1 SGHTA and CDR2 FQGNSA. V was cut by 0 bases and J by 1 base, with 4 bases left in between. CDR3 sequence reads: CASSLALSGANVLTF. In nucleotides, the CDR3 is TGTGCCAGCAGCTTAGCGCTATCTGGGGCCAACGTCCTGACTTTC.

CDR3 coding DNA: TGTGCCAGCAGTTTATCCAGGCCTGTAGGCTACACCTTC. Its translation: CASSLSRPVGYTF. V usage is TRBV12-3 or TRBV12-4 and J usage is TRBJ1-2, with D unclear. V was pared by 2 bases and J by 8 bases, with 12 bases between. The CDR3 has 13 residues.

This chain connects TRBV10-3 to TRBJ1-1; 7 bases map to TRBD1. CDR3 length: 14 amino acids. V shed 6 bases, J shed 1 base, and the junction held 5 bases outside the gene matches. The germline gives CDR1 ENHRY, CDR2 SYGVKD. CDR3 nucleotides: TGTGCCATCAGCGGGGACAGAACGAACACTGAAGCTTTCTTT. This translates into CAISGDRTNTEAFF.

The chain employs TRBV4-1 and TRBJ1-3; 12 nucleotides line up with TRBD1. Trimming took 4 bases from V and 7 from J; bases not matched to a gene: 11. The CDR3 is made up of 17 amino acids. Germline assignment: CDR1 MGHRA and CDR2 YSYEKL. The CDR3 protein is CASSLAGTGGTWNTIYF. CDR3 bases: TGCGCCAGCAGCCTAGCCGGGACAGGGGGCACGTGGAACACCATATATTTT.

The chain carries TRBV3-1 (or the pseudogene TRBV3-2) and TRBJ2-1, with D tentatively TRBD2 (5 bases). Germline lookup yields CDR1 LGHDT and CDR2 YNNKEL (reference sequence). This CDR3 region has 18 residues. Trimming shortened V by 4 bases and J by 7 bases, and 26 bases separated the two germline ends. The CDR3 protein is CASSRGYSTVAGGNEQFF. Here the CDR3 DNA reads TGTGCCAGCAGCCGCGGGTACTCTACGGTGGCGGGTGGTAATGAGCAGTTCTTC.

The rearrangement joins TRBV7-2 to TRBJ1-1; unclear D gene. Trimming cost V 6 bases and J 0 bases, with 11 bases left between them. This CDR3 is 14 amino acids long. CDR1 is SGHTA, CDR2 FQGNSA, per germline. The DNA of the CDR3 is TGTGCCAGCAGGCAACAGCCCATGAACACTGAAGCTTTCTTT. This encodes CASRQQPMNTEAFF. The variable domain in full, with the rest retrieved from reference TRBV7-2 and TRBJ1-1, is GAGVSQSPSNKVTEKGKDVELRCDPISGHTALYWYRQSLGQGLEFLIYFQGNSAPDKSGLPSDRFSAERTGGSVSTLTIQRTQQEDSAVYLCASRQQPMNTEAFFGQGTRLTVV.

The genes are TRBV7-2 and TRBJ2-1, with TRBD2 as a possible D gene (5 bases). Germline lookup yields CDR1 SGHTA and CDR2 FQGNSA. The CDR3 runs 15 residues. The ends were cut back, 4 bases at V and 0 bases at J, with 10 bases in the middle. CDR3 nucleotide sequence: TGTGCCAGCAGCTCAGCGGTGAGCTCCTACAATGAGCAGTTCTTC. Translation gives CASSSAVSSYNEQFF. Full variable domain (rest looked up from reference TRBV7-2 and TRBJ2-1): GAGVSQSPSNKVTEKGKDVELRCDPISGHTALYWYRQSLGQGLEFLIYFQGNSAPDKSGLPSDRFSAERTGGSVSTLTIQRTQQEDSAVYLCASSSAVSSYNEQFFGPGTRLTVL.

The chain is built from TRBV19 and TRBJ1-6, with no clear D. Germline V gene sequence: CDR1 LNHDA, CDR2 SQIVND (reference sequence). V was clipped by 4 bases and J by 2 bases, with 15 bases between them. This CDR3 comprises 17 residues. The CDR3 sequence: CASSTRLQSAYNSPLHF. The CDR3 DNA sequence: TGTGCCAGTAGTACGCGGCTGCAGAGCGCCTATAATTCACCCCTCCACTTT.

This clone was seen only once. This same CDR3 is encoded by further DNA sequences in the sample. This rearrangement joins TRBV19 to TRBJ1-3; maybe TRBD1 (6 bases). The CDR3 sequence is 15 residues long. Germline V gene data show CDR1 as LNHDA and CDR2 as SQIVND (reference sequence). With 5 bases removed from V and 0 bases from J, the gap between germline ends came to 11 bases. The CDR3, as DNA: TGTGCCAGTAGTCCCACAGGGAGCTCTGGAAACACCATATATTTT. Amino acids: CASSPTGSSGNTIYF.